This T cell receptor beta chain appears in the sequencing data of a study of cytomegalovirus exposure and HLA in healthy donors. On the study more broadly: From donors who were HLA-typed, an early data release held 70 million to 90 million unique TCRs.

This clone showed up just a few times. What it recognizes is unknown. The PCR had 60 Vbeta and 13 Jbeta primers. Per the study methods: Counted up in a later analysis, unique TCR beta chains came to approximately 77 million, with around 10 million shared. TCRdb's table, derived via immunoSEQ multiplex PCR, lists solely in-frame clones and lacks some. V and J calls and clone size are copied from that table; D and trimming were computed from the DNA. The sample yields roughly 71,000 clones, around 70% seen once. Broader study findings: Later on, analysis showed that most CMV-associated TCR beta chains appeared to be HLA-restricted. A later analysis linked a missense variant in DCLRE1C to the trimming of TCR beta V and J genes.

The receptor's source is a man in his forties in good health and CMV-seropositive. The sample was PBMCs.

CDR3 bases: TGTGCCAGCAGTTTCCTGGACAGGATCGCTGAAAAACTGTTTTTT. Protein: CASSFLDRIAEKLFF. The gene calls are TRBV6-5 and TRBJ1-4; 7 nucleotides align to TRBD1. This CDR3 spans 15 amino acids. The ends lost 4 bases at V and 7 bases at J; junction bases unmatched: 9. Germline lookup yields CDR1 MNHEY and CDR2 SVGAGI.